Described below is a single TCR beta chain sequence and its context. This clonotype was detected a few times. This clone's antigen is unknown. No base qualities exist here, and no much larger clone lies one base off it. The sample belongs to a study of human T cells and chemical hapten exposure (dated by TCRdb to about 2021). Looking at the study overall: For sensitization, 2% DPC in acetone was applied to a roughly 2 cm by roughly 2 cm area of upper inner arm skin. Weekly therapeutic DPC doses were additionally applied to the scalp of patients throughout the roughly 25-week study period. For TCR sequencing, blood came from 25 to 35 alopecia patients at anywhere from one to four time points (pre-sensitization, 2, 6 and 24 weeks). In alopecia patients, the study followed how the peripheral blood TCR repertoire changed in vivo over primary and secondary sensitization to diphenylcyclopropenone (DPC), a hapten. Libraries were pooled for sequencing, and per-sample TCR yields varied mainly because of small differences in library volumes within the pool. Blood was sampled from patients pre-sensitization (week 0) and at 2, 6 and about 24 weeks after DPC sensitization. The mostly female patient cohort included alopecia areata with under or over 50% scalp involvement, alopecia totalis and alopecia universalis. Patch tests used Finn chambers with 0.01% DPC on the upper back, scored after 6 days by International Contact Dermatitis Research Group standards. The research as a whole found: Because all patients had alopecia, a presumed autoimmune disease, the immune response of the patients might differ from that of healthy individuals. Significantly more large CDR3 similarity clusters were formed by expanded TCRs than by pre-sensitization or healthy control sets, consistent with antigen-driven responses. DPC sensitization did not change how many TCRs were above 1 in 1000 frequency, and no evidence was found of alterations in global repertoire structure. Repeated subsampling changed both the strength of the expansion versus patch-test correlation and the threshold at which the correlation became significant. A positive correlation was found between the number of PT1 expanded TCRs and patch test score, with significance reached at thresholds 8, 16 and 32 but not 4.

Libraries were built with RACE. The listed sequencing device is NextSeq 500. Library preparation attached unique molecular identifiers to individual cDNA molecules for quantitative, reproducible TCR counting. Each blood RNA sample was used to sequence both TCR alpha and TCR beta chains. The authors processed their data as follows. The median number of TCRs per sample was some 100,000, ranging from about 20,000 to 750,000. The Decombinator software suite was used to annotate the V, J and CDR3 of the TCR reads. To make PS versus PT1 abundance plots, every sample was subsampled to the same number of TCRs (28,000). TCRs were defined as expanded if absent before sensitization and observed at least eight times at the 2-week time point. TCRdb took the public reads, trimmed them with fastp at Q25, ran MiXCR for clone calling and kept in-frame beta chains. Rows are combined by CDR3 protein, so each entry shows the most common genes and DNA. The V and J calls and clone size are TCRdb's, not the authors'. The sample contains 250,000 or so distinct CDR3 sequences, almost 8% of them found a single time. About 1.2% of the sample belongs to the ten largest clones.

Reading the label with the study, this specimen's time point is: pre-sensitization, week 0. Interpreted using the paper, the treatment or condition label stands for: therapeutic diphenylcyclopropenone sensitization with weekly scalp DPC. At each patch-test visit, blood was drawn before the patch test was applied. Patients were considered eligible if aged 18 to 70, diagnosed with alopecia and deemed suitable for DPC therapy, and patients were excluded if pregnant. Total RNA was extracted from unfractionated whole blood collected in Tempus Blood RNA tubes. Based on the germline V gene, the CDR1 and CDR2 sequences are ENHRY and SYGVKD. Cut back by 3 bases and 1 base, the V and J ends lie 15 bases apart. The cysteine opens and the phenylalanine closes a CDR3 of 16 amino acids. This entry keeps only the CDR3 DNA: 48 bases, framed from base 1.

This chain is built from TRBV10-3 and TRBJ2-5, and the D gene may be TRBD1, 5 bases matching. The sequence came from a man between 18 and 29 years old with alopecia areata. Some clones in this sample may be carry-over from other donors' samples. Specimen: whole blood, collected in connection with sensitization to the hapten diphenylcyclopropenone (DPC). DNA sequence: TGTGCCATCAGTGACCCCCGAGCAGGGCCCCAAGAGACCCAGTACTTC. This gives the protein CAISDPRAGPQETQYF.